The sequence of this TCR beta chain was determined in a study of blood T cells in healthy people across ages. Background on the study: Using template switching, researchers captured about one barcoded beta molecule for each two T cells.

Then a second PCR, running roughly 7 to 12 cycles, was carried out with a sample-barcoded 5' primer and a J-beta primer mix. TCRdb re-called the 5' RACE reads through MiXCR, storing one row per CDR3 protein. Of 1.5 million to 2 million distinct CDR3 sequences listed, roughly 28% are singletons. V was cut by 5 bases and J by 4 bases, with 5 bases left in between. CDR3 size: 11 residues. CDR1 MDHEN and CDR2 SYDVKM come from the germline V gene. Isolation per sample recovered at least 7 million PBMCs. This clonotype has a handful of counts. This TCR was sampled from a woman aged 25 to 39 in good health. Sequenced material: blood. The rearrangement joins TRBV28 to TRBJ1-2; the D is unclear. CDR3 bases: TGTGCCAGCAGTAAGGTCTATGGCTACACCTTC. This codes for CASSKVYGYTF.